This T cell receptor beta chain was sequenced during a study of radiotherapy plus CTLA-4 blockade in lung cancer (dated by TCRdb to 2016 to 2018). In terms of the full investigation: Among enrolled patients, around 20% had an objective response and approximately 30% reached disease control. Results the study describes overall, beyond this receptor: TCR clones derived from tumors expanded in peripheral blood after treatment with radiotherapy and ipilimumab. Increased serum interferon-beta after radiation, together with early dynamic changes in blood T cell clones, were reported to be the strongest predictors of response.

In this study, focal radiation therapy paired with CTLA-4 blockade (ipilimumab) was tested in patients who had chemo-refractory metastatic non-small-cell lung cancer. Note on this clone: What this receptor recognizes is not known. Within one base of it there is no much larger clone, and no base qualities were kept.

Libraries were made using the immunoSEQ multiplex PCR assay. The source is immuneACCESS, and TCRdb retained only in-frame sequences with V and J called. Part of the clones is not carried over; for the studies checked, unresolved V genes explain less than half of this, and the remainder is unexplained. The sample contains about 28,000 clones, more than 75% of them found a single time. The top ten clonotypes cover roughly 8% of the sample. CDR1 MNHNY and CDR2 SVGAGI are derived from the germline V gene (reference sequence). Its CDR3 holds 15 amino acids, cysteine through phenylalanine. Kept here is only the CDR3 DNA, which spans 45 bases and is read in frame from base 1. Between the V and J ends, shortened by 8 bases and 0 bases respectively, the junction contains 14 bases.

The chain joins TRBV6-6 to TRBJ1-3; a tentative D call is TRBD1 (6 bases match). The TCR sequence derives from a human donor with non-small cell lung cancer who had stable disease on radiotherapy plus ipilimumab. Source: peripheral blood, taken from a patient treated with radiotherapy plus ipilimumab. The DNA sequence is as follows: TGTGCCAGCGGGTCAACAGGGATCTCTGGAAACACCATATATTTT. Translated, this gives CASGSTGISGNTIYF.